These 7 T cell receptor beta chains originate from one sample sequenced in a study of a mutant IDH1 vaccine in newly diagnosed glioma. Sequenced by immunoSEQ multiplex PCR; TCRdb stores in-frame clones only, minus some. The data hold around 33,000 clones, with about four fifths observed a single time. Time point noted: baseline, week 1 (first vaccination visit). The treatment: pre-vaccination baseline after standard-of-care therapy. The material was peripheral blood mononuclear cells (PBMCs), obtained from a glioma patient treated with radiotherapy, temozolomide or both. These TCRs come from a man aged 45-60 years with glioma. Some clones in this sample may be carry-over from other donors' samples.

This rearrangement joins TRBV14 to TRBJ2-7; D not certain. This CDR3 has 13 amino acids. CDR1 and CDR2 (germline): SGHDN, FVKESK. Trimming left V 1 base short and J 3 bases short, with 7 bases between. The CDR3 spells CASSQGYGYEQYF. The CDR3, as DNA: TGTGCCAGCAGCCAAGGTTATGGCTACGAGCAGTACTTC.

This chain links TRBV9 with TRBJ2-5, with 8 bases identical to TRBD2. CDR3 length: 14 residues. The germline V gene encodes CDR1 SGDLS and CDR2 YYNGEE. The trim removed 3 bases at V and 5 bases at J, leaving 6 bases unmatched. This chain's CDR3 is CASSGSGGGETQYF. DNA of the CDR3: TGTGCCAGCAGCGGAAGCGGGGGCGGCGAGACCCAGTACTTC.

The V and J genes are TRBV6-6 and TRBJ1-6; maybe TRBD1 (5 bases). In germline, CDR1 is MNHNY, CDR2 SVGAGI (reference sequence). This CDR3 region has 14 residues. The ends were cut back, 0 bases at V and 8 bases at J, with 8 bases in the middle. The CDR3 coding sequence is TGTGCCAGCAGTTACTCTGGGGGAGATTCACCCCTCCACTTT. This encodes CASSYSGGDSPLHF.

The chain uses TRBV9 and TRBJ2-3; tentatively, D is TRBD2 (5 bases). The CDR3 runs 14 residues. CDR1 and CDR2 (germline): SGDLS, YYNGEE. The V end was cut by 2 bases, the J end by 4 bases, with 11 bases between. The CDR3 reads CASSVQGSSDTQYF. The DNA of the CDR3 is TGTGCCAGCAGCGTCCAAGGGAGTTCAGATACGCAGTATTTT.

The chain is built from TRBV5-1 and TRBJ2-1; 8 bases line up with TRBD2. Losses at the gene ends were 0 bases for V and 6 bases for J; bases not matched to a gene: 2. This CDR3 region has 14 residues. Germline-derived CDR1 and CDR2 are SGHRS and YFSETQ. CDR3 DNA sequence: TGCGCCAGCAGCTTGGCTAGCGGGCTCAATGAGCAGTTCTTC. It is translated as CASSLASGLNEQFF.

V is TRBV2 and J is TRBJ2-2; D is tentatively TRBD1 or TRBD2 (6 bases each). CDR3 length equals 13 residues. The germline V and J ends were trimmed by 11 bases and 5 bases, with 15 bases remaining between them. CDR1 and CDR2 (germline): SNHLY, FYNNEI. The CDR3 region has the DNA TGTGCCGGGGGGATTACAGGGACCGGGGAGCTGTTTTTT. Translation: CAGGITGTGELFF.

V is TRBV30 and J is TRBJ1-1; tentative D call: TRBD1 (5 bases). The V gene's germline CDR1 is GTSNPN and CDR2 SVGIG (reference sequence). The length of the CDR3 is 15 residues. The V and J ends lost 2 bases and 0 bases respectively, with 13 bases between them. The CDR3 spells CAWSSLGLMNTEAFF. In DNA form, the CDR3 reads TGTGCCTGGAGTAGTCTGGGGCTGATGAACACTGAAGCTTTCTTT.